Each of the 26 T cell receptor beta chains below was sequenced from the same sample in a study of blood T cell repertoires in COVID-19. Sequenced by immunoSEQ multiplex PCR; TCRdb stores in-frame clones only, minus some. This table has about 260,000 clones, around four fifths appearing once. The material sequenced was PBMCs or T cells enriched from blood (not recorded which). The receptors come from a man in his thirties or forties with acute COVID-19.

V and J are TRBV24-1 and TRBJ1-1; D call uncertain. Trimming removed 7 bases from V and 5 bases from J, with 13 bases in between. From germline, CDR1 is KGHDR and CDR2 SFDVKD. The CDR3 loop spans 13 amino acids. CDR3 sequence: CATRRDFGTEAFF. In nucleotides, the CDR3 is TGTGCCACCAGGCGGGATTTTGGGACTGAAGCTTTCTTT.

J is TRBJ1-1 and V is TRBV28, with D perhaps TRBD1 (6 bases). This CDR3 is built from 12 residues. Germline lookup yields CDR1 MDHEN and CDR2 SYDVKM. Trimming took off 4 bases at V and 6 bases at J, with 9 bases between the two ends. In DNA form, the CDR3 reads TGTGCCAGCAGTTCTGACAGGTCTGAAGCTTTCTTT. Its translation: CASSSDRSEAFF.

The rearrangement joins TRBV11-1 to TRBJ2-5; the match to TRBD2 covers 7 bases. V lost 4 bases, J lost 5 bases, and 4 bases stayed unmatched. Germline assignment: CDR1 SGHAT and CDR2 FQDESV (reference sequence). CDR3 length: 13 residues. Here the CDR3 DNA reads TGTGCCAGCAGCTCGACTAGCTACGAGACCCAGTACTTC. Translating gives CASSSTSYETQYF.

V and J are TRBV5-8 and TRBJ1-6, with D maybe TRBD1 (6 bases). Trimming left V 0 bases short and J 8 bases short, with 18 bases between. The CDR3 runs to 17 residues. Germline values: CDR1 SGHTS, CDR2 YDEGEE. The CDR3 sequence: CASSLDRFGRGDSPLHF. The CDR3 nucleotides are TGTGCCAGCAGCTTGGATCGGTTTGGCAGGGGTGATTCACCCCTCCACTTT.

This chain links TRBV24-1 with TRBJ2-2; TRBD2 might be the D (5 bases). The CDR3 is 15 amino acids. Germline V CDR1 and CDR2: KGHDR, SFDVKD. Trimming stripped 0 bases from V and 4 bases from J, with 8 bases between. The CDR3 sequence is CATSDLSRGTGELFF. For the CDR3, the DNA is TGTGCCACCAGTGATTTGTCCCGGGGCACCGGGGAGCTGTTTTTT.

The J gene is TRBJ2-4, the V gene TRBV4-1, with a weak D call TRBD2 (7 bases). The CDR3 contains 16 residues. V lost 0 bases and J 1 base, leaving 10 bases between the germline ends. Germline assignment: CDR1 MGHRA and CDR2 YSYEKL. The CDR3 DNA reads as TGCGCCAGCAGCCAAGAGGGAGGGGGTGCCAAAAACATTCAGTACTTC. It translates to CASSQEGGGAKNIQYF.

The rearrangement uses TRBV7-2 and TRBJ1-4; the match to TRBD1 covers 12 bases. The V and J ends lost 3 bases and 8 bases, in that order; junction bases with no gene match: 7. CDR3 length: 16 amino acids. The germline CDR1 and CDR2 sequences are SGHTA and FQGNSA. In DNA, the CDR3 is TGTGCCAGCAGCTTCCTATCCGGGACAGGGGGCGAAAAACTGTTTTTT. The encoded protein is CASSFLSGTGGEKLFF.

The table lists this clone with a count of one. The rearrangement joins TRBV7-9 to TRBJ1-4, with D possibly TRBD1 on 5 matching bases. This CDR3 has 14 amino acids. Trimming left V 6 bases short and J 7 bases short, with 15 bases between. Per the germline V gene, CDR1 is SEHNR and CDR2 is FQNEAQ (reference sequence). The CDR3 sequence: CASREGRRGEKLFF. The CDR3 bases are TGTGCCAGCAGGGAGGGGCGAAGGGGTGAAAAACTGTTTTTT.

The V and J genes are TRBV18 and TRBJ1-5; D is ambiguous. CDR3 length: 14 residues. Per the germline V gene, CDR1 is KGHSH and CDR2 is LQKENI. Trimming pared 2 bases from V and 4 bases from J, leaving 9 bases between. CDR3 bases: TGTGCCAGCTCACCATCAGGTCGTAATCAGCCCCAGCATTTT. Encoded protein: CASSPSGRNQPQHF.

This chain connects TRBV18 to TRBJ1-4, with 10 bases lining up with TRBD1. Trimming at V came to 3 bases and at J to 5 bases, leaving 6 bases not matched to a gene. Per germline, CDR1 KGHSH and CDR2 LQKENI. The CDR3 is made up of 16 amino acids. The CDR3 coding sequence is TGTGCCAGCTCACCGAACGGACAGGGGGAAAATGAAAAACTGTTTTTT. Protein: CASSPNGQGENEKLFF.

This clone has ten or more counts. The chain joins TRBV6-2 or TRBV6-3 to TRBJ2-3, with 10 bases matching TRBD2. The germline CDR1 and CDR2 sequences are MNHEY and SVGEGT. The CDR3 is 16 residues long. V lost 6 bases, J lost 2 bases, and 8 bases stayed unmatched. CDR3: CASSPSGRVATDTQYF. The CDR3 DNA follows: TGTGCCAGCAGCCCTAGCGGGAGAGTGGCCACAGATACGCAGTATTTT.

The V and J genes are TRBV4-2 and TRBJ2-3, with a tentative D call TRBD1 (6 bases). V lost 0 bases, J lost 6 bases, and 10 bases lay in between. CDR1 is LGHNA and CDR2 is YNFKEQ in the germline V gene. This CDR3 is 14 amino acids long. CDR3 loop: CASSQEGGSDTQYF. The DNA of the CDR3 is TGTGCCAGCAGCCAAGAAGGGGGTAGCGATACGCAGTATTTT.

This chain connects TRBV21-1 to TRBJ2-7; whether TRBD2, the table's D call, matches the DNA was not checked. TRBV21-1 is termed a pseudogene. The CDR3 extends over 17 amino acids. This CDR3 is CASSTIAGGLIFYEQYV. CDR3 in DNA: TGTGCCAGCAGCACCATAGCGGGAGGCCTAATTTTCTACGAGCAGTACGTC.

This chain connects TRBV6-6 to TRBJ1-6; TRBD1 agrees at 7 bases. V shed 5 bases and J 9 bases; nucleotides not matched to a gene: 13. The CDR3 spans 16 residues. Per the germline V gene, CDR1 is MNHNY and CDR2 is SVGAGI (reference sequence). CDR3 bases: TGTGCCAGCAGTCGAAACAGGGGCGATATAGGTTCACCCCTCCACTTT. Translation: CASSRNRGDIGSPLHF.

This CDR3 is CASSVRQGSTDTQYF. CDR3 coding DNA: TGTGCCAGCAGCGTCCGACAGGGAAGCACAGATACGCAGTATTTT. The chain is built from TRBV11-2 and TRBJ2-3; 7 positions match TRBD1. Germline V CDR1 and CDR2: SGHAT, FQNNGV. With 5 bases clipped from V and 0 bases from J, the junction kept 5 bases outside the gene matches. The CDR3 covers 15 residues.

The V gene is TRBV5-8, the J gene TRBJ1-5; the match to TRBD1 covers 12 bases. The CDR3 runs to 16 residues. CDR1 and CDR2 from the germline V gene are SGHTS and YDEGEE. Trimming at V came to 0 bases and at J to 5 bases, leaving 3 bases not matched to a gene. The CDR3 sequence: CASSLGDRGQDQPQHF. In nucleotides, the CDR3 is TGTGCCAGCAGCTTGGGGGACAGGGGGCAGGATCAGCCCCAGCATTTT.

This clone was observed a few times. The chain has TRBV19 and TRBJ1-1, with 11 bases matching TRBD1. Germline V gives CDR1 LNHDA, CDR2 SQIVND (reference sequence). The V gene end was trimmed by 7 bases and the J gene end by 4 bases; junction bases not matched to a gene: 5. This CDR3 region has 14 residues. CDR3 sequence reads: CASTGTGGFTEAFF. CDR3 nucleotides: TGTGCCAGTACCGGGACAGGGGGTTTCACTGAAGCTTTCTTT.

Only one count was recorded for this clone. The chain recombines TRBV5-1 with TRBJ2-3, with D possibly being TRBD1 (6 bases). The CDR3 totals 15 residues. From germline, CDR1 is SGHRS and CDR2 YFSETQ. Trimming stripped 1 base from V and 4 bases from J, with 13 bases between. DNA for the CDR3: TGCGCCAGCAGCTTGCACAGGGCAACGGCAGATACGCAGTATTTT. Protein product: CASSLHRATADTQYF. The full variable domain, completed using reference TRBV5-1 and TRBJ2-3, is KAGVTQTPRYLIKTRGQQVTLSCSPISGHRSVSWYQQTPGQGLQFLFEYFSETQRNKGNFPGRFSGRQFSNSRSEMNVSTLELGDSALYLCASSLHRATADTQYFGPGTRLTVL.

This chain joins TRBV4-1 and TRBJ1-1; TRBD1 is a possible D gene (5 bases). Germline CDR1 MGHRA, CDR2 YSYEKL. Deletions cut 1 base from V and 8 bases from J, with 8 bases between. The CDR3 covers 12 residues. CDR3: CASSQVGAEAFF. CDR3 sequence (DNA): TGCGCCAGCAGCCAAGTTGGGGCGGAAGCTTTCTTT.

This chain links TRBV28 with TRBJ1-2; tentative D call: TRBD1 (6 bases). Trimming removed 7 bases at V and 7 bases at J, with 22 bases between. The CDR3 loop spans 15 amino acids. Germline V gives CDR1 MDHEN, CDR2 SYDVKM. In DNA, the CDR3 is TGTGCCAGCAACTCCCTCCCACAGGGCAAGGTTGGCTACACCTTC. Translation: CASNSLPQGKVGYTF.

The chain carries TRBV7-9 and TRBJ1-2; tentative D call: TRBD1 (6 bases). This CDR3 is built from 14 residues. Germline assignment: CDR1 SEHNR and CDR2 FQNEAQ (reference sequence). The germline V and J ends were trimmed by 5 bases and 4 bases, with 14 bases remaining between them. The CDR3: CASSPSGAGYGYTF. CDR3 bases: TGTGCCAGCAGCCCCTCAGGGGCCGGCTATGGCTACACCTTC.

The chain employs TRBV19 and TRBJ1-1; 8 nucleotides agree with TRBD1. The germline CDR1 and CDR2 sequences are LNHDA and SQIVND (reference sequence). The CDR3 has 15 amino acids. Unmatched junction bases numbered 16, after V lost 10 bases and J lost 6 bases. The CDR3 here is CATSKPRTGLSEAFF. In DNA, the CDR3 is TGTGCCACCTCGAAACCGCGGACAGGGCTTTCTGAAGCTTTCTTT.

On this clone itself: This sample also contains other DNA sequences that code for the same CDR3. The chain couples TRBV11-3 to TRBJ2-2; D possibly corresponds to TRBD2 (6 bases). Germline-derived CDR1 and CDR2 are SGHNT and YENEEA. V gave up 7 bases and J gave up 1 base, with 10 bases separating them. This CDR3 spans 14 amino acids. The CDR3 is CASTRDLNTGELFF. In DNA, the CDR3 is TGTGCCAGCACCCGGGACTTGAACACCGGGGAGCTGTTTTTT.

This chain uses TRBV3-1 (or the pseudogene TRBV3-2) with TRBJ2-3, with 8 bases lining up with TRBD1. The germline V gene has CDR1 LGHDT and CDR2 YNNKEL (reference sequence). V shed 4 bases, J shed 8 bases, and the junction held 11 bases outside the gene matches. The CDR3 spans 15 residues. Written as DNA, the CDR3 is TGTGCCAGCAGCCTTAGGACAGGGACTTCGGGTACGCAGTATTTT. It codes for CASSLRTGTSGTQYF.

This sequence joins TRBV6-4 and TRBJ1-1, with 7 bases matching TRBD1. The germline V gene encodes CDR1 MRHNA and CDR2 SNTAGT. The CDR3 length is 15 residues. V shed 7 bases, J shed 3 bases, and the junction held 11 bases outside the gene matches. CDR3 sequence reads: CASTPGGWGDTEAFF. Here the CDR3 DNA reads TGTGCCAGCACCCCAGGGGGTTGGGGGGACACTGAAGCTTTCTTT.

The CDR3: CASSARGTEAFF. DNA for the CDR3: TGTGCCAGCAGCGCCAGGGGCACTGAAGCTTTCTTT. The chain links TRBV5-4 to TRBJ1-1; tentatively, D is TRBD1 (6 bases). The ends were cut back, 4 bases at V and 4 bases at J, with 8 bases in the middle. The length of the CDR3 is 12 residues. Per the germline V gene, CDR1 is SGHNT and CDR2 is YYREEE (reference sequence).